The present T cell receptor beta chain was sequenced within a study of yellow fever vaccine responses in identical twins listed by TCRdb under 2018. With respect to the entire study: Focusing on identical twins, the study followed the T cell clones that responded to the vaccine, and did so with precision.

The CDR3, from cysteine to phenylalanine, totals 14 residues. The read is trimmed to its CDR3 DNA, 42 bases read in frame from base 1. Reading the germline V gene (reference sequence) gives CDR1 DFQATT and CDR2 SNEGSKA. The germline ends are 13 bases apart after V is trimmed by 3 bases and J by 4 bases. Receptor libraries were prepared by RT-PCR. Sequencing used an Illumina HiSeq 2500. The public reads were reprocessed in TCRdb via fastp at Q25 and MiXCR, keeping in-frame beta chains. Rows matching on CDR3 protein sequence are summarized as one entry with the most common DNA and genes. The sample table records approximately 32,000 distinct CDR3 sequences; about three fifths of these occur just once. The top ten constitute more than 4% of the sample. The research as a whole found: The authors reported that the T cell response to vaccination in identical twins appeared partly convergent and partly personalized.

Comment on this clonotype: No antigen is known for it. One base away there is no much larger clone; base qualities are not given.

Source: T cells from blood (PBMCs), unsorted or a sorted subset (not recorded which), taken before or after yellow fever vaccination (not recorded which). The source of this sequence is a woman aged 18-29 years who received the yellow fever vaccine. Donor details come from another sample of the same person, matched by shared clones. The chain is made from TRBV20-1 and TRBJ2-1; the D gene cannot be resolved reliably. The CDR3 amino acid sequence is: CSASESTDYNEQFF. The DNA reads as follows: TGCAGTGCTAGCGAGTCTACCGATTACAATGAGCAGTTCTTC.